Sequencing of this T cell receptor (beta chain) was carried out in a study of blood T cell repertoires in COVID-19 (dated by TCRdb to 2020 to 2021). Looking at the study overall: Collaborator samples came from the United States, Italy and Spain and covered acute and convalescent phases of COVID-19. The prospective study material was composed of cDNA or gDNA derived from T cells, B-cell-depleted T cells, or PBMCs. The dataset comprised deeply sampled blood TCRbeta repertoires from subjects exposed to, actively infected with, or recovered from COVID-19. The repertoires were released in a freely available public database meant as a resource for research on the immune response to SARS-CoV-2. The samples were drawn from the first 160 participants of the ongoing ImmuneRACE study and from 950 to 1,500 subjects provided by 6 global collaborators. Nearly every sample came with metadata listing a de-identified subject ID, COVID-19 status, age in years and sex. HLA class I and class II types, where available, came from metadata supplied by the sample provider rather than from assay-based typing.

Broader findings and caveats from the paper: The quantity of clinical and demographic metadata differed by source and by participant and was supplied without curation.

Comment on this clone: Its antigen is not yet known. Per-base quality was not reported, and no clone a single base away is much larger than it. This specimen includes other DNA sequences encoding the same CDR3.

The germline V gene (reference sequence) yields LGHDT for CDR1 and YNNKEL for CDR2. V has 1 base trimmed and J has 7 bases trimmed; junction bases matching no gene number 5. From the cysteine through the phenylalanine, the CDR3 covers 14 amino acids. Just CDR3 DNA is preserved here, 42 bases in frame from base 1. TCRbeta CDR3 regions were amplified from genomic DNA using the immunoSEQ Assay, a bias-controlled multiplex PCR. On the authors' methods: The number of nucleated cells in each sample was estimated from the amplification of reference gene primers within the assay. To quantify the absolute abundance of each unique TCRbeta CDR3 rearrangement, sequence reads were collapsed and filtered. For each sample, productive Simpson clonality was calculated as the square root of Simpson's diversity index over productive rearrangements. TCRdb re-hosts the immuneACCESS table, in-frame sequences only. Its copies lack some clones; in the studies checked, an unresolved V gene accounts for under half of them, and the cause for the rest is not known. The V and J calls and the clone size are those of that table, but D and trimming were determined from the DNA. Present in this sample are roughly 190,000 clones, around 89% of which were seen just once. The ten largest clones capture about 6.3% of the sample.

Each collaborating institution followed its own protocols to collect whole blood in K2EDTA tubes. Collaborator samples were shipped for TCRbeta analysis as frozen whole blood, isolated PBMCs, or DNA extracted from either sample type. Material: peripheral blood. The sequence joins TRBV3-1 (or the pseudogene TRBV3-2) to TRBJ1-2; 8 of the junction bases match TRBD1. The receptor was isolated from a man in his forties with active or convalescent COVID-19. The CDR3 region has the sequence CASSQVQGAGGYTF. The bases read TGTGCCAGCAGCCAAGTGCAGGGGGCGGGTGGCTACACCTTC.